Each of the 23 T cell receptor beta chains below was sequenced from the same sample in a study of T cell clonality in common variable immunodeficiency. Data came from immunoSEQ multiplex PCR; TCRdb stores just in-frame clones and leaves some out. The sample contains about 52,000 clones, none of them singletons. Sequenced input: peripheral blood mononuclear cells. These receptor sequences come from a person between 18 and 75 years old in good health.

This clone appeared many times. The read ends 3 residues before the CDR3 terminus; that terminus is restored from the germline J gene. This sequence joins TRBV7-9 and TRBJ1-6, with 8 nucleotides matching TRBD1. Per germline, CDR1 SEHNR and CDR2 FQNEAQ (reference sequence). V lost 5 bases to trimming and J lost 10 bases; unmatched junction nucleotides: 10. This CDR3 is built from 15 residues. The chain's CDR3 is CASSPDRVLGSPLHF. CDR3 DNA, as far as it was read: TGTGCCAGCAGCCCGGACAGGGTATTAGGGTCACCC.

This clone was seen many times. The missing CDR3 end, 3 residues past where the read stops, is filled in from the germline J gene. The chain uses TRBV20-1 and TRBJ2-1, with 12 bases fitting TRBD2. V trimming: 4 bases; J trimming: 6 bases; junction bases outside the gene matches: 13. From germline, CDR1 is DFQATT and CDR2 SNEGSKA (reference sequence). This CDR3 contains 17 residues. The part of the CDR3 DNA that was read is TGCAGTGCTATGGTACTAGCGGGAGGTGGGTTCCGCAATGAG. Its translation is CSAMVLAGGGFRNE. The whole CDR3 sequence reads CSAMVLAGGGFRNEQFF.

This clone occurred a few times. The read ends 3 residues shy of where the CDR3 ends; the end is completed using the germline J gene. This sequence joins TRBV29-1 and TRBJ2-3, with a possible D match to TRBD2 (6 bases). The CDR3 has 11 residues. Germline lookup yields CDR1 SQVTM and CDR2 ANQGSEA. This CDR3 reads CSARTGETQYF. Incomplete CDR3 DNA: TGCAGCGCCCGAACGGGGGAGACG.

This clone came up many times. Here the CDR3 reads CSLYGTGWGLNTQYF. CDR3 DNA, as far as it was read: TGCAGTCTGTATGGGACAGGGTGGGGGTTAAATACG. J is TRBJ2-3 and V is TRBV20-1; 9 bases line up with TRBD1. Read coverage stops 3 residues before the CDR3 terminus; the germline J gene supplies the remainder. Trimming took 8 bases from V and 7 from J; bases not matched to a gene: 16. The germline gives CDR1 DFQATT, CDR2 SNEGSKA (reference sequence). This CDR3 is 15 amino acids long.

A word on this clone: The read stops 3 residues short of the end of the CDR3; the missing end is completed from the germline J gene. The chain has TRBV19 and TRBJ2-4; 8 bases fit TRBD1. The V gene's germline CDR1 is LNHDA and CDR2 SQIVND (reference sequence). The length of the CDR3 is 14 residues. CDR3 sequence: CASRSTGENYGQYF. CDR3 DNA (partial): TGTGCCAGTAGATCGACAGGGGAGAACTATGGT.

This clone was counted at least ten times. The read finishes 3 residues shy of the CDR3 end, and the germline J gene is used to complete it. The chain has TRBV6-1 and TRBJ1-5; no clear D. CDR1 and CDR2 from the germline V gene are MNHNS and SASEGT. The CDR3 contains 14 residues. Between the trimmed V and J ends, which lost 2 bases and 6 bases, there was a span of 11 bases. The CDR3 spells CASSESTATQPQHF. The DNA read from the CDR3 is TGTGCCAGCAGTGAAAGTACAGCTACTCAGCCC.

This clone was picked up many times. The DNA ends 3 residues before the CDR3 does, and the rest of the CDR3 is filled in from the germline J gene. J is TRBJ1-2 and V is TRBV5-1; D may be TRBD1 (6 bases). Germline loops: CDR1 SGHRS, CDR2 YFSETQ. The CDR3 sequence is 16 residues long. CDR3: CASSLSPEGGMEGYTF. The covered CDR3 bases are TGCGCCAGCAGCTTGTCCCCAGAGGGGGGGATGGAGGGC.

This clone was counted ten times or more. The CDR3 end lies 3 residues beyond the end of the read and is filled in from the germline J gene. The chain carries TRBV19 and TRBJ1-4; 7 bases fit TRBD1. The CDR3 length is 13 residues. Trimming at V came to 5 bases and at J to 8 bases, leaving 5 bases not matched to a gene. CDR1 LNHDA and CDR2 SQIVND come from the germline V gene (reference sequence). CDR3 in amino acids: CASSGQDKEKLFF. The sequenced CDR3 bases are TGTGCCAGTAGTGGACAGGATAAAGAAAAA.

Worth noting for this clone: The CDR3 end falls 3 residues outside the read, so it is completed with the germline J gene. This chain uses TRBV11-3 with TRBJ2-1; a possible D gene is TRBD1 (7 bases). The CDR3 is made up of 13 amino acids. Per germline, CDR1 SGHNT and CDR2 YENEEA. V lost 5 bases, J lost 9 bases, and 14 bases lay in between. The CDR3 reads CASSGRGVTEQFF. CDR3 DNA (partial): TGTGCCAGCAGCGGCAGGGGGGTTACTGAG.

This clone was observed at least ten times. The CDR3 loop reads CASSPSGVNTGELFF. CDR3 DNA (partial): TGTGCCAGCAGTCCCAGCGGGGTGAACACCGGGGAG. V is TRBV6-4 and J is TRBJ2-2; TRBD2 agrees at 7 bases. Read data end 3 residues before the CDR3 end; the end is taken from the germline J gene. The germline gives CDR1 MRHNA, CDR2 SNTAGT. V shed 5 bases, J shed 1 base, and the junction held 4 bases outside the gene matches. The CDR3 sequence is 15 residues long.

This clone showed up many times. The CDR3 end falls 3 residues outside the read, so it is completed with the germline J gene. The chain uses TRBV20-1 and TRBJ2-5, with 12 bases lining up with TRBD2. Germline lookup yields CDR1 DFQATT and CDR2 SNEGSKA (reference sequence). The CDR3 is 14 amino acids. The covered CDR3 bases are TGCAGTGCTAGACGACTAGCGGGGGCGGGAACC. Encoded protein: CSARRLAGAGT. The entire CDR3 reads CSARRLAGAGTQYF.

This clone was detected ten times or more. The CDR3 goes on 3 residues after the read ends, and that part is filled in from the germline J gene. V is TRBV20-1 and J is TRBJ1-6, with a tentative D call TRBD1 (5 bases). The CDR3 has 15 amino acids. Between the trimmed V and J ends, which lost 3 bases and 7 bases, there was a span of 16 bases. The germline CDR1 and CDR2 sequences are DFQATT and SNEGSKA (reference sequence). The sequenced CDR3 bases are TGCAGTGCTAGTGGCACCCGGGGGGAAAATTCACCC. This translates into CSASGTRGENSP. The whole CDR3 sequence reads CSASGTRGENSPLHF.

About this clone itself: The sequence runs out 3 residues before the end of the CDR3; the remainder is reconstructed from the germline J gene. V gene TRBV30 combines with J gene TRBJ2-7; 9 bases agree with TRBD2. CDR1 is GTSNPN and CDR2 is SVGIG in the germline V gene (reference sequence). CDR3 size: 15 residues. With V trimmed by 3 bases and J by 2 bases, 8 bases remained unmatched. The CDR3 region is CAWSLAGESAYEQYF. The DNA read from the CDR3 is TGTGCCTGGAGCTTAGCGGGAGAGAGCGCCTACGAG.

This clone has a count of ten or more. The CDR3 end lies 3 residues beyond the end of the read and is filled in from the germline J gene. V gene TRBV6-2 or TRBV6-3 combines with J gene TRBJ1-2; no reliable D call. CDR1 and CDR2 (germline): MNHEY, SVGEGT. The V end lost 5 bases, the J end lost 4 bases, and 14 bases lay between the germline ends. This CDR3 region has 14 residues. CDR3 loop: CASSTIHSTYGYTF. The covered CDR3 bases are TGTGCCAGCAGTACAATTCACAGCACCTATGGC.

This clone was seen more than once but under ten times. The read comes to an end 3 residues before the CDR3 does, leaving the germline J gene to fill in the end. The chain combines TRBV2 with TRBJ1-2, with a weak D call TRBD1 (5 bases). The CDR3 is made up of 14 amino acids. CDR1 and CDR2 (germline): SNHLY, FYNNEI. Incomplete CDR3 DNA: TGTGCCAGAGTTCGGGGGGTAGAGGACAATGAG. Amino acid sequence: CARVRGVEDNE. The full CDR3 protein reads CARVRGVEDNEYTF. Full variable domain (missing parts from reference TRBV2 and TRBJ1-2): EPEVTQTPSHQVTQMGQEVILRCVPISNHLYFYWYRQILGQKVEFLVSFYNNEISEKSEIFDDQFSVERPDGSNFTLKIRSTKLEDSAMYFCARVRGVEDNEYTFGSGTRLTVV.

At least ten counts were recorded for this clone. The CDR3 end is not reached by the read, which stops 3 residues before it; the germline J gene fills it in. V and J are TRBV12-3 or TRBV12-4 and TRBJ2-2, with 14 nucleotides matching TRBD2. The CDR3 covers 18 residues. V gave up 5 bases and J gave up 3 bases; unmatched junction bases: 8. CDR3 region: CASSPRLAGGPDTGELFF. The CDR3 bases that were read are TGTGCCAGCAGTCCGCGACTAGCGGGGGGGCCGGACACCGGGGAG.

This clone was recorded many times. With the read ending 3 residues before the CDR3 end, the germline J gene is used to fill in that end. The chain couples TRBV5-6 to TRBJ1-4, with 7 bases lining up with TRBD1. The CDR3 loop spans 15 amino acids. Trimming removed 0 bases from V and 3 bases from J; junction bases left unmatched: 2. Germline V gene sequence: CDR1 SGHDT, CDR2 YYEEEE. The part of the CDR3 DNA that was read is TGTGCCAGCAGCTTGGCCGGGACAGCTAATGAAAAA. It specifies CASSLAGTANEK. The entire CDR3 is CASSLAGTANEKLFF.

This clone was picked up many times. The CDR3 extends 3 residues past the end of the read, so its final part is completed from the germline J gene. The chain carries TRBV7-9 and TRBJ2-5; the D gene is possibly TRBD1 (5 bases). The CDR3 loop spans 14 amino acids. The V end was cut by 5 bases, the J end by 5 bases, with 15 bases between. Germline V gene sequence: CDR1 SEHNR, CDR2 FQNEAQ (reference sequence). CDR3 in amino acids: CASSGGHEVETQYF. The CDR3 bases that were read are TGTGCCAGCAGCGGCGGACACGAGGTGGAGACC. Complete variable domain (other parts from reference TRBV7-9 and TRBJ2-5): DTGVSQNPRHKITKRGQNVTFRCDPISEHNRLYWYRQTLGQGPEFLTYFQNEAQLEKSRLLSDRFSAERPKGSFSTLEIQRTEQGDSAMYLCASSGGHEVETQYFGPGTRLLVL.

This clone was observed at least ten times. The read halts 3 residues ahead of the CDR3 end, with the missing end drawn from the germline J gene. The chain combines TRBV20-1 with TRBJ2-2, with a weak D call TRBD2 (5 bases). The CDR3 contains 14 residues. The germline CDR1 and CDR2 sequences are DFQATT and SNEGSKA (reference sequence). Between the trimmed V and J ends, which lost 3 bases and 0 bases, there was a span of 8 bases. The chain's CDR3 is CSARIATNTGELFF. The part of the CDR3 DNA that was read is TGCAGTGCTAGGATAGCGACGAACACCGGGGAG.

Many counts were recorded for this clone. The CDR3 is cut off 3 residues early in the read; its end comes from the germline J gene. The rearrangement uses TRBV5-5 and TRBJ2-3; unclear D gene. Germline V CDR1 and CDR2: SGHKS, YYEKEE (reference sequence). Trimming took off 4 bases at V and 4 bases at J, with 13 bases between the two ends. This CDR3 has 14 amino acids. The CDR3 loop is CASSQNIIADTQYF. Partial CDR3 DNA: TGTGCCAGCAGCCAGAATATTATCGCAGATACG.

Regarding this clone: The CDR3 end lies 3 residues beyond the end of the read and is filled in from the germline J gene. This sequence joins TRBV19 and TRBJ1-1, with 7 bases aligning to TRBD1. CDR1 is LNHDA and CDR2 is SQIVND in the germline V gene (reference sequence). The CDR3 has 12 amino acids. The covered CDR3 bases are TGTGCCAGTAGTATCGGGACAGCCGAG. This translates into CASSIGTAE. The whole CDR3 protein is CASSIGTAEAFF.

In this sample, this clone turned up many times. The read halts 3 residues ahead of the CDR3 end, with the missing end drawn from the germline J gene. V and J are TRBV20-1 and TRBJ2-1, with 14 positions matching TRBD2. Unmatched junction bases numbered 7, after V lost 6 bases and J lost 0 bases. CDR3 length equals 17 residues. Germline V lookup: CDR1 DFQATT, CDR2 SNEGSKA (reference sequence). The CDR3 loop reads CSAHGLAGGSSYNEQFF. CDR3 DNA, as far as it was read: TGCAGTGCCCACGGACTAGCGGGAGGAAGCTCCTACAATGAG.

This clone was detected only a few times. Read sequence stops 3 residues before the CDR3 end, and the germline J gene provides the missing end. The chain uses TRBV18 and TRBJ1-1, with a possible D match to TRBD1 (6 bases). The CDR3 extends over 14 amino acids. Germline CDR1 KGHSH, CDR2 LQKENI. V was pared by 6 bases and J by 1 base, with 12 bases between. The CDR3 spells CASSQQGQNTEAFF. The part of the CDR3 DNA that was read is TGTGCCAGCTCGCAACAGGGTCAGAACACTGAA.